The clone carrying this T cell receptor (beta chain) has a count of ten or more. At one end the junction does not follow the germline gene, possibly because of a read error. The CDR3 extends over 13 amino acids. The TCR beta CDR3 regions underwent amplification from RNA transcripts. RT-PCR with HTBI primers came first, then second-round multiplex PCR. TCRdb re-analysed the multiplex PCR reads in MiXCR, keeping a single row per CDR3 protein. The sample shows 680,000 or so distinct CDR3 sequences, over 20% of them seen only once. This entry comes from a study of Graves' ophthalmopathy and Graves' hyperthyroidism.

This chain uses TRBV12-3 or TRBV12-4 with TRBJ1-1, with 7 bases lining up with TRBD1. The receptor was isolated from a woman aged 18-29 years with stable Graves' hyperthyroidism. Some clones in this sample may be carry-over from other donors' samples. The sequencing sample was made of peripheral blood. The CDR3 sequence is CASRRGQLFGASF. The CDR3 nucleotides are TGTGCCAGCAGGAGGGGGCAACTATTCGGGGCTTCCTTT.